This T cell receptor beta chain was documented in a study of cytomegalovirus exposure and HLA in healthy donors (dated by TCRdb to about 2017). Regarding the complete study: In an earlier analysis of under 750 of the donors, 250 to 350 Gb of sequence data and 90 million to 120 million unique TCR beta sequences from some 170 million T cells were reported. Besides the first cohort of under 700 subjects, a separate validation cohort made up of 120 different subjects was used. Every discovery cohort repertoire had been produced on one sequencing platform. The study used immunosequencing to profile the T cell repertoires of approximately 690 subjects and linked those repertoires to cytomegalovirus serostatus. The study combined high-throughput TCR immunosequencing, statistical association of individual TCRs with disease status, and machine learning to predict cytomegalovirus infection status. On average, 235,054 unique TCR beta nucleotide sequences were sequenced per donor among about 400 genotyped donors of the cohort, with roughly 18% of those sequences being non-productive. To study patterns of TCR occurrence, a later analysis re-analyzed previously published TCR beta repertoires from just over 650 donors and added high-resolution HLA genotyping. Rather than using new phenotypic data, the later analysis identified candidate immune exposures from TCR beta sequences and from how often those sequences occurred across donors. In an earlier analysis of a few hundred of the donors, high-throughput TCR beta sequencing was used to judge whether each TCR beta V gene segment behaved as functional or pseudogenic. Roughly 5 DR-DQ haplotypes were treated as single units for association and clustering because of strong linkage in the cohort. Alongside the repertoire data, information on donor age, sex, ethnicity and CMV serostatus was compiled. Typing coverage differed by locus: A, B, C, DRB1 and DQB1 were typed in roughly 629-630 donors, DQA1 in approximately 520, DPA1 in around 600, and DPB1 in 450 to 490. Approximately 300 gigabases of sequencing data and approximately 91 million unique TCR sequences made up an early release that covered roughly 670 HLA-typed donors. The study aimed to test whether cataloging public T cell receptors could reveal signatures of past pathogen exposure. Class I and class II HLA loci were covered by the typing at four-digit resolution. Genome-wide SNP genotypes for about 65% of the 666 donors were used in a later genetic analysis, which treated that subset as a discovery cohort. Of the roughly 400 genotyped donors, 80% to 90% were placed in the genetic ancestry cluster associated with self-reported Caucasian donors.

Broader findings and caveats from the paper: The study gave a list of more than 150 TCR beta chains associated with cytomegalovirus. About 17 rarely observed V segments, including chromosome 9 orphons, were excluded from the earlier analysis of several hundred of the donors because counts were too low. According to a later analysis, most CMV-associated TCR beta chains appeared to be HLA-restricted, and the HLA associations seemed to be driven largely by CMV exposure. In this cohort, only TCR beta chains were sequenced, and detectable features were limited by the absence of alpha or paired-chain data. A later analysis found that TCR association rates varied across HLA loci, with DRB1 alleles showing the most associated TCRs and HLA-C alleles the fewest. Correlated functional status among segregating V segments might be attributable to linkage disequilibrium, but an unknown experimental factor could not be ruled out. Strong co-occurrence of HLA alleles, especially DR and DQ, made assigning TCR associations to individual alleles difficult. A few of the identified cytomegalovirus-associated TCR beta chains were confirmed in vitro to be specific for cytomegalovirus antigens. The authors suggested that the approach could potentially be generalized to other disease states and immunological phenotypes. Roughly uniform sequencing depth across donors was assumed in presence/absence analyses, although this assumption may not hold. A further reported finding was that TCR beta sequences accurately predicted the HLA-A and HLA-B alleles for most subjects in the first cohort. Broadly in line with IMGT annotations, most TCR beta V segments showed up in productive rearrangements about 90% or about 30% of the time in an earlier analysis of roughly 590 of the donors. Because HLA typing was missing for some donors at each locus, association tests included only the typed subset. Most TCR sequences were seen in very few donors, while some public TCRs were found in many individuals. The 87-base-pair reads could not distinguish some IMGT-functional V segments, including TRBV6-2 and TRBV6-3, so those segments were excluded. In a later analysis, HLA-associated TCR beta chains were found to be more clonally expanded and to have lower generation probabilities than equally common non-associated chains. An association between a missense DCLRE1C variant and V-gene and J-gene trimming of TCR beta chains was found in a later genetic analysis and replicated in an independent cohort. Cytomegalovirus status was reported to be diagnosed by the classifier with high specificity and sensitivity in both the original and validation cohorts. A cluster of highly shared sequence variants was judged likely to represent a technical artifact of the sequencing pipeline. At a false discovery rate of 0.05, a later analysis linked under 20,000 TCR beta sequences to specific HLA alleles. A later analysis reported that several top co-occurrence clusters appeared linked to parvovirus B19, influenza, CMV and Epstein-Barr virus. In a later genetic analysis, fewer N-insertions in productive TCRs were reported among donors in an Asian-associated ancestry cluster than the roughly 700-donor mean. The only immune exposure information available for the cohort was CMV serostatus.

Library creation used the immunoSEQ multiplex PCR assay. The multiplex PCR relied on a mix of 60 forward primers for TCR Vbeta segments and 13 reverse primers for TCR Jbeta segments. A multiplex PCR assay on genomic DNA amplified the CDR3 region of rearranged TCR beta genes. On the Illumina HiSeq System, the amplified TCR beta libraries were sequenced as 87-base-pair reads. As for the original processing: A later analysis tallied around 80 million unique TCR beta chains across the 660 or so repertoires, and roughly 11 million of those chains were shared by two or more donors. Raw reads were error-corrected and collapsed into unique sequences by a nearest-neighbor algorithm in which closely related sequences were merged to remove PCR and sequencing errors. V, D and J gene segments were assigned by aligning CDR3 sequences to IMGT reference sequences. For a sequence to be retained, a match of at least six nucleotides was required to both a V gene segment and a J gene segment. Rearrangements were classified as productive when the CDR3 lacked stop codons and remained in frame with V and J, and all other rearrangements were classified as non-productive. CDR3 was defined according to IMGT convention as the region running from the second conserved V-encoded cysteine to the conserved J-encoded phenylalanine. The earlier analysis of about 590 of the donors excluded sequences that lacked an unambiguous match to a single V gene segment. In an earlier analysis of roughly 600 of the donors, a V segment was called functional when productive rearrangements were above 56.7%, and segregating when the standard deviation between donors exceeded 5%. A statistical classification framework was built to diagnose cytomegalovirus status from the catalog of TCR beta chain sequences. In a later analysis, TCR nucleotide sequences were compared against IMGT/GENE-DB human TR gene sequences so that V and J genes could be assigned. In a later analysis, CDR3 sequences and most-parsimonious VDJ recombination scenarios were assigned using the TCRdist pipeline. In a later analysis, each TCR beta chain was defined by its CDR3 amino acid sequence together with its V-gene family, and reads without a unique V-gene family were excluded. A later analysis removed 450 to 600 highly shared, low-generation-probability nucleotide sequences to deal with suspected cross-contamination and a sequencing artifact. In a later analysis, a clonal expansion index was calculated for each public chain from normalized within-repertoire ranks of inferred template counts. In a later analysis, generation probabilities were computed using a VDJ recombination model fitted to out-of-frame rearrangements, and the results were checked against IGoR. Hypergeometric tests were used in a later analysis to score TCR-TCR, TCR-HLA and TCR-CMV co-occurrence, with a repertoire-size bias correction applied to the TCR pairs. To estimate false discovery rates, a later analysis permuted the HLA or CMV assignments 20 times. In a later analysis, co-occurring TCRs were grouped with DBSCAN, and TCRdist sequence similarity was added when clustering was performed within HLA-allele-positive subsets. For co-occurrence clustering, repertoires with fewer than 30,000 or more than 120,000 public chains were excluded, along with several repertoires with anomalous nucleotide sharing. This is the immuneACCESS table as TCRdb keeps it, with only in-frame sequences that have V and J called. A part of the clones is gone; compared with another copy, unresolved V genes explain less than half, and the rest is unexplained. V, J and clone size derive from that table, while D and trimming were established from the DNA sequence. The sample table lists 110,000 to 150,000 clones, just over 70% of them with a count of one. 1.5% to 2% of the sample lies in the top ten.

For this clone: The antigen it recognizes is unknown. One base away there is no much larger clone; base qualities are not given.

The cohort consisted of fewer than 700 healthy bone marrow donors. All cohort members were sampled while nominally healthy, although unrecorded immune exposures were likely present. The donor was CMV seronegative and was included in the group of around 320 seronegative cohort members. Each donor provided a peripheral blood sample, and peripheral blood mononuclear cells were used for TCR beta sequencing. Genomic DNA extraction from the blood cell samples was performed with the Qiagen DNeasy Blood Extraction Kit. The CDR3 starts with the cysteine, ends with the phenylalanine, and has 15 residues. Just CDR3 DNA is preserved here, 45 bases in frame from base 1. Deletion took 3 bases off V and 0 bases off J, with a span of 10 bases between the germline ends. Per the germline V gene, SGDLS is the CDR1 and YYNGEE is the CDR2.

The receptor was isolated from a woman younger than 45 in good health and CMV-seronegative. The receptor chain draws on TRBV9 and TRBJ1-5; the D region possibly corresponds to TRBD1 (5 bases align). The specimen was PBMCs. The CDR3 region: CASSATGYSNQPQHF. The nucleotide sequence reads TGTGCCAGCAGCGCCACAGGCTATAGCAATCAGCCCCAGCATTTT.